These T cell receptor beta chains were read from a single sample in a study of Tregs in tolerant kidney transplant recipients. Profiling relied on immunoSEQ multiplex PCR, and the TCRdb table lists in-frame clones only, not all of them. The data hold 81,000 or so clones, with more than 85% observed a single time. Sequenced material: CD4+ T cells from blood (PBMCs), taken 24 months after the transplant. These receptors were taken from a human patient who received a combined kidney and bone marrow transplant. Part of the T cells may come from the graft donor. Each CDR3 is given with its conserved first and last residue. The order of the fields is J gene, D gene, clone size, V gene, CDR3 DNA, CDR3 protein. A D gene is named only where the DNA matches it firmly. Not all rows give a size; the values are once, few, many and, for expanded clones, a class.

TRBJ1-2 | . | . | TRBV19 | TGTGCCAGTAGTCGCGAAACAGGTTTTGGCTACACCTTC | CASSRETGFGYTF
TRBJ2-1 | TRBD1 | . | TRBV29-1 | TGCAGCGTGACCGGGACAGACAACAATGAGCAGTTCTTC | CSVTGTDNNEQFF
TRBJ1-2 | . | . | TRBV18 | TGTGCCAGCTCACCATCTACTCCGTTCAACTATGGCTACACCTTC | CASSPSTPFNYGYTF
TRBJ2-1 | TRBD1 | . | TRBV7-3 | TGTGCCAGCAGCTTTTCTCGGGACAGTTCAAACAATGAGCAGTTCTTC | CASSFSRDSSNNEQFF
TRBJ1-3 | . | . | TRBV6-5 | TGTGCCAGCAGTAAGGGGATCTCTGGAAACACCATATATTTT | CASSKGISGNTIYF
TRBJ2-7 | . | . | TRBV7-6 | TGTGCCAGCAGCTTAGTGGATAGCGGAGAATACGAGCAGTACTTC | CASSLVDSGEYEQYF
TRBJ2-5 | TRBD2 | . | TRBV11-1 | TGTGCCAGCAGCGGATCGAGCGGGGGGGGGTTGGAGACCCAGTACTTC | CASSGSSGGGLETQYF
TRBJ2-4 | TRBD2 | . | TRBV2 | TGTGCCAGCAGCGGAGCTAGCGGGATCTTACAAAAAGCCAAAAACATTCAGTACTTC | CASSGASGILQKAKNIQYF
TRBJ1-1 | TRBD1 | . | TRBV4-1 | TGCGCCAGCAGCCAAAGGCTTCGGGACAGACCATTGTTTATGAACACTGAAGCTTTCTTT | CASSQRLRDRPLFMNTEAFF
TRBJ2-1 | TRBD2 | once | TRBV7-6 | TGTGCCAGCAGCTCGTATAGCGGGGGGGCCGTAATGGTAGAGCAGTTCTTC | CASSSYSGGAVMVEQFF
TRBJ2-1 | . | once | TRBV19 | TGTGCCAGTAGTATGTCCCCAGGCAATGAGCAGTTCTTC | CASSMSPGNEQFF
TRBJ2-3 | TRBD2 | once | TRBV11-3 | TGTGCCAGCAGCTTACGACTAGCGGGCACAGATACGCAGTATTTT | CASSLRLAGTDTQYF
TRBJ1-3 | TRBD1 | . | TRBV7-6 | TGTGCCAGCAGCTTATTGACAGGGGCTACTGGAAACACCATATATTTT | CASSLLTGATGNTIYF
TRBJ2-1 | TRBD2 | . | TRBV15 | TGTGCCACCAGCAGTTCTTCTAGCGGGATTTTTGATGAGCAGTTCTTC | CATSSSSSGIFDEQFF
TRBJ1-3 | . | . | TRBV11-2 | TGTGCCAGCAGCTTAGGAGTCCGGAACACCATATATTTT | CASSLGVRNTIYF
TRBJ2-3 | TRBD2 | . | TRBV4-2 | TGTGCCAGCAGCCCTTCTAGCGGGGGAGATACGCAGTATTTT | CASSPSSGGDTQYF
TRBJ2-1 | . | . | TRBV9 | TGTGCCAGCAGCGCGAGACCACTAGTAGCTTGGTGGAATGAGCAGTTCTTC | CASSARPLVAWWNEQFF
TRBJ1-6 | . | . | TRBV7-2 | TGTGCCAGCAGCTCCAGGGTTGGGAATTCACCCCTCCACTTT | CASSSRVGNSPLHF
TRBJ2-1 | . | . | TRBV19 | TGTGCCAGTAGTGGGGGGTGGAACAATGAGCAGTTCTTC | CASSGGWNNEQFF
TRBJ1-2 | TRBD1 | . | TRBV7-2 | TGTGCCAGCAGCTTACAAGGGGGCTTTAGTGGCTACACCTTC | CASSLQGGFSGYTF
TRBJ1-4 | . | . | TRBV11-3 | TGTGCCAGCAGCGGGGGCCCTAATGAAAAACTGTTTTTT | CASSGGPNEKLFF
TRBJ2-1 | TRBD2 | . | TRBV7-3 | TGTGCCAGCAGCTTAGTAGGGACTAGCGGGGGGGCTATGGATGAGCAGTTCTTC | CASSLVGTSGGAMDEQFF
TRBJ1-1 | TRBD1 | . | TRBV29-1 | TGCAGCGTTGAGCGACAGGGTGACGGCGACACTGAAGCTTTCTTT | CSVERQGDGDTEAFF
TRBJ2-3 | TRBD2 | . | TRBV7-2 | TGTGCCAGCAGCCGTGGACTAGGAACCACAGATACGCAGTATTTT | CASSRGLGTTDTQYF
TRBJ2-7 | . | . | TRBV7-2 | TGTGCCAGCAGCTCCAAGGGAGGCTTGTCCTACGAGCAGTACTTC | CASSSKGGLSYEQYF
TRBJ2-2 | TRBD2 | . | TRBV4-2 | TGTGCCAGCAGCCAACCAGTCGGAGCGGGGGGCCCTACGAACACCGGGGAGCTGTTTTTT | CASSQPVGAGGPTNTGELFF
TRBJ2-1 | TRBD1 | . | TRBV6-5 | TGTGCCAGCAGCCCGGACAGGGGTTGGAATGAGCAGTTCTTC | CASSPDRGWNEQFF
TRBJ2-3 | TRBD2 | . | TRBV6-5 | TGTGCCAGCACGGCTAGCGGGGGGGATACGCAGTATTTT | CASTASGGDTQYF
TRBJ2-7 | TRBD1 | . | TRBV5-1 | TGCGCCAGCAGCTCGAGGGACAGGGAGTACGAGCAGTACTTC | CASSSRDREYEQYF
TRBJ2-1 | TRBD2 | . | TRBV5-6 | TGTGCCAGCAGCTTGGCCGGGGGGGGACTAGGGGGGAATGAGCAGTTCTTC | CASSLAGGGLGGNEQFF
TRBJ1-5 | . | once | TRBV6-6 | TGTGCCAGCAGTGGGGGGTTAGGCAATCAGCCCCAGCATTTT | CASSGGLGNQPQHF
TRBJ2-5 | TRBD2 | once | TRBV6-5 | TGTGCCAGCAGCCGACTAGCGGAGGCGCAAGAGACCCAGTACTTC | CASSRLAEAQETQYF
TRBJ1-3 | . | few | TRBV18 | TGTGCCAGCTCACCGGACAAGAAAAACACCATATATTTT | CASSPDKKNTIYF
TRBJ2-3 | TRBD1 | . | TRBV2 | TGTGCCAGCAGTGAAGCCTCCGGGACAGGGTTGCAGTATTTT | CASSEASGTGLQYF
TRBJ2-1 | TRBD2 | . | TRBV11-3 | TGTGCCAGCAGCCTAAGGACTAGCGGGATCTATGAGCAGTTCTTC | CASSLRTSGIYEQFF
TRBJ2-1 | TRBD1 | . | TRBV19 | TGTGCCAGTAGTGACAGGGTTAATGAGCAGTTCTTC | CASSDRVNEQFF
TRBJ2-5 | TRBD1 | . | TRBV7-3 | TGTGCCAGCAGTAAGGCAGGGGGCAGGGAGACCCAGTACTTC | CASSKAGGRETQYF
TRBJ2-7 | TRBD2 | . | TRBV10-3 | TGTGCCGTCGGGGGGGCCTACGAGCAGTACTTC | CAVGGAYEQYF
TRBJ1-5 | TRBD1 | . | TRBV5-8 | TGTGCCAGCAGCCTCGACAGGGTTGCCTTACATAGCAATCAGCCCCAGCATTTT | CASSLDRVALHSNQPQHF
TRBJ1-5 | . | . | TRBV5-4 | TGTGCCAGCAGCCAGGGGTGGGATCAGCCCCAGCATTTT | CASSQGWDQPQHF
TRBJ1-1 | . | few | TRBV28 | TGTGCCAGCAGTTTCCCCCCCTTTAGTAGAACTTCTGAAGCTTTCTTT | CASSFPPFSRTSEAFF
TRBJ2-7 | . | once | TRBV7-2 | TGTGCCAGCAGCTTAGACAGGCTGGCGTACGAGCAGTACTTC | CASSLDRLAYEQYF
TRBJ1-3 | . | . | TRBV7-2 | TGTGCCAGCAGGAGATCGACAGGCGCCTCTGGAAACACCATATATTTT | CASRRSTGASGNTIYF
TRBJ2-3 | . | once | TRBV30 | TGTGCCTGGAGTGTTGGTCTAGCGTGGACAGATACGCAGTATTTT | CAWSVGLAWTDTQYF
TRBJ2-1 | . | . | TRBV29-1 | TGCAGCGTTGCCTACTACAATGAGCAGTTCTTC | CSVAYYNEQFF
TRBJ2-3 | . | . | TRBV7-6 | TGTGCCAGCAGCTTAGTAGGGGGGGGCACAGATACGCAGTATTTT | CASSLVGGGTDTQYF
TRBJ2-7 | . | . | TRBV7-2 | TGTGCCAGCAGGATGGGACTGAATTACTACGAGCAGTACTTC | CASRMGLNYYEQYF
TRBJ2-2 | . | once | TRBV19 | TGTGCCACGAAACAGGGTCGGGGTACCGGGGAGCTGTTTTTT | CATKQGRGTGELFF
TRBJ1-5 | . | once | TRBV7-6 | TGTGCCAGCAGCGCGTTGGGGACACCGTTCAATCAGCCCCAGCATTTT | CASSALGTPFNQPQHF
TRBJ2-5 | TRBD2 | . | TRBV7-9 | TGTGCCAGCAGCCTACCCCTAGCGGGAGGAGAGACCCAGTACTTC | CASSLPLAGGETQYF
TRBJ2-2 | TRBD1 | . | TRBV12-5 | TGTGCTAGTGGTTTGGCGAACAGGGGCGTCGGGGAGCTGTTTTTT | CASGLANRGVGELFF
TRBJ2-7 | TRBD1 | once | TRBV18 | TGTGCCAGCTCACCGGGACAGGACCCCGGGCAGTACTTC | CASSPGQDPGQYF
TRBJ1-6 | . | . | TRBV5-4 | TGTGCCAGCAGCTCCTCAACAGGGTTTAATTCACCCCTCCACTTT | CASSSSTGFNSPLHF
TRBJ2-5 | TRBD2 | . | TRBV18 | TGTGCCAGCTCACGGACTAGCGGGAGTATTGAGAAGACCCAGTACTTC | CASSRTSGSIEKTQYF
TRBJ1-3 | TRBD1 | . | TRBV28 | TGTGCCAGCAGCCTGCCCCAGGGGGCGCAAGGAAACACCATATATTTT | CASSLPQGAQGNTIYF